These 20 T cell receptor beta chains were all obtained from the same sample, sequenced in a study of identifying expanded T cells in peripheral blood. The assay was immunoSEQ multiplex PCR, and TCRdb's table has in-frame clones only and misses some. The sample records roughly 100,000 clones, 88% being singletons. Sequencing was done on a sample of blood. The receptors here all came from a person aged 18 to 75 in good health.

The chain carries TRBV6-4 and TRBJ1-2; D uncertain. Trimming removed 4 bases at V and 4 bases at J, with 13 bases between. The CDR3 extends over 14 amino acids. Germline CDR1 and CDR2: MRHNA and SNTAGT. CDR3 nucleotides: TGTGCCAGCAGTGGGGAGTCTTCCCGCTATGGCTACACCTTC. Protein sequence: CASSGESSRYGYTF.

J is TRBJ2-5 and V is TRBV13; no reliable D call. The CDR3 extends over 14 amino acids. V was shortened by 4 bases and J by 5 bases, with 14 bases between the two germline ends. Germline CDR1 is PRHDT and CDR2 is FYEKMQ (reference sequence). The CDR3 region is CASSYGPFGETQYF. The CDR3 coding sequence is TGTGCCAGCAGCTATGGACCTTTTGGGGAGACCCAGTACTTC. The full variable domain, rest sourced from reference TRBV13 and TRBJ2-5, is AAGVIQSPRHLIKEKRETATLKCYPIPRHDTVYWYQQGPGQDPQFLISFYEKMQSDKGSIPDRFSAQQFSDYHSELNMSSLELGDSALYFCASSYGPFGETQYFGPGTRLLVL.

The chain joins TRBV28 to TRBJ1-6; D is uncertain. The length of the CDR3 is 15 residues. Germline V gene lookup returns CDR1 MDHEN and CDR2 SYDVKM. The V and J ends lost 5 bases and 3 bases respectively, with 11 bases between them. The CDR3 loop reads CASSPYTDYNSPLHF. The CDR3, as DNA: TGTGCCAGCAGTCCGTATACAGACTATAATTCACCCCTCCACTTT. The variable domain in full, with the rest retrieved from reference TRBV28 and TRBJ1-6, is DVKVTQSSRYLVKRTGEKVFLECVQDMDHENMFWYRQDPGLGLRLIYFSYDVKMKEKGDIPEGYSVSREKKERFSLILESASTNQTSMYLCASSPYTDYNSPLHFGNGTRLTVT.

This clone was recorded once. The chain links TRBV12-5 to TRBJ1-1; D might be TRBD1 (6 bases). This CDR3 contains 15 residues. Germline V gene sequence: CDR1 LGHNT, CDR2 FRNRAP. Trimming took off 2 bases at V and 3 bases at J, with 13 bases between the two ends. The CDR3, as DNA: TGTGCTAGTGGTTTGCCCAGGGGTATGCACACTGAAGCTTTCTTT. It codes for CASGLPRGMHTEAFF.

The chain combines TRBV7-7 with TRBJ1-1; the D is unclear. Trimming shortened V by 5 bases and J by 1 base, and 14 bases separated the two germline ends. CDR1 is SSHAT, CDR2 FNYEAQ, per germline (reference sequence). The CDR3 contains 15 residues. The CDR3 DNA reads TGTGCCAGCAGCCCGCTGGTGGGTGGGAACACTGAAGCTTTCTTT. Translated: CASSPLVGGNTEAFF.

The V call is TRBV28, the J call TRBJ1-1; no clear D. Germline lookup yields CDR1 MDHEN and CDR2 SYDVKM. V lost 8 bases and J 5 bases, leaving 9 bases between the germline ends. The CDR3 is 11 amino acids. CDR3 residues: CASGKRTEAFF. CDR3 sequence (DNA): TGTGCCAGCGGGAAACGGACTGAAGCTTTCTTT.

The chain is built from TRBV6-5 and TRBJ2-1; TRBD2 matches 16 bases. In germline, CDR1 is MNHEY, CDR2 SVGAGI. V lost 4 bases, J lost 13 bases, and 10 bases stayed unmatched. The CDR3 runs to 16 residues. The CDR3 sequence: CASSLGTSGGAGPQFF. CDR3 in DNA: TGTGCCAGCAGTTTGGGGACTAGCGGGGGGGCCGGACCCCAGTTCTTC.

The chain has TRBV19 and TRBJ1-5; D unclear. Germline V gene lookup returns CDR1 LNHDA and CDR2 SQIVND (reference sequence). V was pared by 7 bases and J by 0 bases, with 13 bases between. This CDR3 spans 15 amino acids. CDR3 sequence (DNA): TGTGCCAGTACCATGGGCAGTTATAGCAATCAGCCCCAGCATTTT. Translation gives CASTMGSYSNQPQHF.

The chain joins TRBV11-3 to TRBJ2-1; perhaps D is TRBD1 or TRBD2 (6 bases each). The CDR3 has 15 residues. The germline V gene has CDR1 SGHNT and CDR2 YENEEA. V gave up 6 bases and J gave up 10 bases, with 22 bases separating them. Written as DNA, the CDR3 is TGTGCCAGCAGTCCCGCCCGGGGGCCCGGCACGGAGCAGTTCTTC. Residues: CASSPARGPGTEQFF.

The chain uses TRBV6-1 and TRBJ2-3, with D uncertain. V lost 6 bases to trimming and J lost 0 bases, with 10 bases between them. In germline, CDR1 is MNHNS, CDR2 SASEGT. This CDR3 is 14 amino acids long. CDR3 in amino acids: CASRDQVSTDTQYF. CDR3 nucleotide sequence: TGTGCCAGCAGGGATCAAGTTAGCACAGATACGCAGTATTTT.

This chain uses TRBV25-1 with TRBJ1-1, with unresolved D. The CDR3 consists of 11 residues. The germline CDR1 and CDR2 sequences are MGHDK and SYGVNS. V was pared by 4 bases and J by 1 base, with 1 base between. The CDR3 region is CASSGNTEAFF. For the CDR3, the DNA is TGTGCCAGCAGTGGGAACACTGAAGCTTTCTTT.

This clone was observed at least ten times. CDR3 amino acids: CASSDRFPSTDTQYF. CDR3 nucleotides: TGTGCCAGCAGCGACAGGTTCCCTAGCACAGATACGCAGTATTTT. This sequence joins TRBV7-9 and TRBJ2-3; D might be TRBD1 (6 bases). CDR1 and CDR2 (germline): SEHNR, FQNEAQ (reference sequence). The V end lost 5 bases, the J end lost 0 bases, and 12 bases lay between the germline ends. This CDR3 is 15 amino acids long.

CDR3 nucleotides: TGTGCCAGCAGTGTTGGTAGCGGGCACGTCAGGGAGCAGTTCTTC. This codes for CASSVGSGHVREQFF. This chain uses TRBV6-4 with TRBJ2-1; 7 bases match TRBD2. Germline CDR1 is MRHNA and CDR2 is SNTAGT. The trim removed 4 bases at V and 10 bases at J, leaving 13 bases unmatched. This CDR3 has 15 amino acids.

The sample holds one count of this clone. This rearrangement joins TRBV6-1 to TRBJ1-3, with 9 nucleotides matching TRBD1. This CDR3 contains 15 residues. After removal of 6 bases from V and 3 bases from J, the junction contained 6 bases not matched to a gene. Germline CDR1 reads MNHNS; CDR2 reads SASEGT. The CDR3 nucleotides are TGTGCCAGCAGGGAACAGGGGGCAATTGGAAACACCATATATTTT. Translation gives CASREQGAIGNTIYF.

As regards this clone: At one of its ends the junction is not consistent with the germline gene, which may arise from a read error. The chain uses TRBV2 and TRBJ2-2; no clear D gene. The CDR3 contains 12 residues. The germline V gene has CDR1 SNHLY and CDR2 FYNNEI. The CDR3 spells CTSSADTGELFF. The DNA of the CDR3 is TGTACCAGCTCGGCGGACACCGGGGAGCTGTTTTTT.

The rearrangement joins TRBV19 to TRBJ2-1; TRBD2 agrees at 10 bases. CDR1 and CDR2 (germline): LNHDA, SQIVND (reference sequence). V gave up 3 bases and J gave up 6 bases; unmatched junction bases: 8. There are 16 residues in the CDR3. The CDR3 protein is CASSIQAGGPGNEQFF. The CDR3 region has the DNA TGTGCCAGTAGTATCCAAGCGGGAGGGCCTGGCAATGAGCAGTTCTTC. Looking up the rest from reference TRBV19 and TRBJ2-1 gives the full variable domain: DGGITQSPKYLFRKEGQNVTLSCEQNLNHDAMYWYRQDPGQGLRLIYYSQIVNDFQKGDIAEGYSVSREKKESFPLTVTSAQKNPTAFYLCASSIQAGGPGNEQFFGPGTRLTVL.

The rearrangement joins TRBV5-4 to TRBJ2-2, with D hard to call. From germline, CDR1 is SGHNT and CDR2 YYREEE (reference sequence). The CDR3 has 13 amino acids. Trimming left V 10 bases short and J 1 base short, with 11 bases between. CDR3 nucleotide sequence: TGTGCCGGGGTCGGGCAGAACACCGGGGAGCTGTTTTTT. The encoded protein is CAGVGQNTGELFF. Using reference TRBV5-4 and TRBJ2-2 for the parts outside the CDR3, the full variable domain is ETGVTQSPTHLIKTRGQQVTLRCSSQSGHNTVSWYQQALGQGPQFIFQYYREEENGRGNFPPRFSGLQFPNYSSELNVNALELDDSALYLCAGVGQNTGELFFGEGSRLTVL.

This clone is a singleton in its sample. V gene TRBV5-1 combines with J gene TRBJ2-1, with D tentatively TRBD1 (5 bases). CDR3 length: 14 amino acids. V lost 6 bases and J lost 3, with 13 bases in between. Germline CDR1 and CDR2: SGHRS and YFSETQ. The CDR3 region is CASTTDPLYNEQFF. For the CDR3, the DNA is TGCGCCAGCACGACAGACCCTCTCTACAATGAGCAGTTCTTC.

The chain joins TRBV19 to TRBJ2-7; 8 nucleotides align to TRBD2. Germline trimming cut 9 bases from V and 6 bases from J; bases unmatched to any gene: 10. Germline CDR1 LNHDA, CDR2 SQIVND (reference sequence). This CDR3 spans 13 amino acids. The CDR3: CASGREGVSEQYF. CDR3 DNA sequence: TGTGCCAGCGGACGGGAGGGTGTCTCCGAGCAGTACTTC.

This clone occurred once. The V gene is TRBV28, the J gene TRBJ2-7; D remains unclear. CDR3 length equals 13 residues. Germline lookup yields CDR1 MDHEN and CDR2 SYDVKM. Trimming left V 6 bases short and J 0 bases short, with 9 bases between. For the CDR3, the DNA is TGTGCCAGCAGCCGCCACGACTCCTACGAGCAGTACTTC. Translated, it gives CASSRHDSYEQYF.